A single sample gave rise to the 9 T cell receptor beta chains below, sequenced in a study of human T cells and chemical hapten exposure. TCRdb ran MiXCR on the RACE reads and lists one entry per CDR3 protein. This table has approximately 50,000 distinct CDR3 sequences, roughly 10% appearing once. Time point of the sample: pre-sensitization, week 0. The treatment denotes: therapeutic diphenylcyclopropenone sensitization with weekly scalp DPC. Total RNA came from unfractionated whole blood. The sample consisted of whole blood, taken in connection with sensitization to the hapten diphenylcyclopropenone (DPC). These receptors originate from a woman aged 25 to 39 with alopecia areata. Some clones in this sample may be carry-over from other donors' samples.

V is TRBV4-3 and J is TRBJ2-3; TRBD2 agrees at 11 bases. The V segment lost 1 base and the J segment 4 bases; nucleotides outside the gene matches: 7. The CDR3 extends over 17 amino acids. CDR1 LGHNA and CDR2 YSLEER come from the germline V gene. The CDR3 bases are TGCGCCAGCAGCCAAGTCCCCCTAGCGGGGGGCCCAGATACGCAGTATTTT. Its translation: CASSQVPLAGGPDTQYF.

This clonotype came up many times. The chain uses TRBV12-3 or TRBV12-4 and TRBJ2-7, with D hard to call. Trimming left V 2 bases short and J 4 bases short, with 9 bases between. The CDR3 runs to 13 residues. This CDR3 is CASSLHKGYEQYF. CDR3 DNA: TGTGCCAGCAGTTTACATAAAGGGTACGAGCAGTACTTC.

A remark on this clonotype: One base away lies a much larger clone, so this may be a sequencing read error. The genes are TRBV20-1 and TRBJ1-1; D is unclear. The CDR3 spans 13 residues. Per germline, CDR1 DFQATT and CDR2 SNEGSKA (reference sequence). Trimming took off 3 bases at V and 6 bases at J, with 14 bases between the two ends. The CDR3 sequence: CSAREGSGAEAFF. DNA for the CDR3: TGCAGTGCTAGGGAGGGTAGTGGCGCTGAAGCTTTCTTT.

This clonotype was observed a few times. V is TRBV10-3 and J is TRBJ1-1; D is perhaps TRBD1 (6 bases). Trimming cost V 4 bases and J 0 bases, with 6 bases left between them. From germline, CDR1 is ENHRY and CDR2 SYGVKD. The CDR3 loop spans 13 amino acids. In DNA, the CDR3 is TGTGCCATCAGTGGGACAGTGAACACTGAAGCTTTCTTT. Its translation is CAISGTVNTEAFF.

In its sample, this clonotype was seen many times. This chain links TRBV3-1 with TRBJ1-3, with a tentative D call TRBD1 (5 bases). There are 14 residues in the CDR3. CDR1 LGHDT and CDR2 YNNKEL come from the germline V gene (reference sequence). V lost 4 bases to trimming and J lost 0 bases, with 7 bases between them. CDR3 bases: TGTGCCAGCAGCCGGGACTACTCTGGAAACACCATATATTTT. It yields the protein CASSRDYSGNTIYF.

This clonotype was counted a few times. The CDR3 reads CSASPSSYEQYF. CDR3 DNA sequence: TGCAGTGCTAGTCCCAGCTCCTACGAGCAGTACTTC. The rearrangement joins TRBV20-1 to TRBJ2-7, with unresolved D. The CDR3 length is 12 residues. Looked up from germline, CDR1 is DFQATT and CDR2 is SNEGSKA (reference sequence). Trimming took 3 bases from V and 0 from J, leaving 6 bases between them.

This clonotype turned up a few times. The chain joins TRBV9 to TRBJ2-1, with 9 bases aligning to TRBD2. The CDR3 consists of 16 residues. The J segment lost 7 bases and the V segment lost 0 bases, leaving 8 bases of the junction unmatched. Per germline, CDR1 SGDLS and CDR2 YYNGEE. The CDR3: CASSVEAGGLWNEQFF. DNA of the CDR3: TGTGCCAGCAGCGTAGAGGCGGGGGGGCTTTGGAATGAGCAGTTCTTC.

The chain joins TRBV20-1 to TRBJ1-1; no clear D. The V and J ends lost 6 bases and 10 bases respectively, with 15 bases between them. The CDR3 spans 11 residues. Looked up from germline, CDR1 is DFQATT and CDR2 is SNEGSKA (reference sequence). The CDR3 sequence: CSAQCRAGAFF. The CDR3 DNA sequence: TGCAGTGCCCAGTGTAGGGCGGGAGCTTTCTTT.

This clonotype was found a few times. The chain uses TRBV24-1 and TRBJ2-2; D is possibly TRBD2 (7 bases). Germline CDR1 reads KGHDR; CDR2 reads SFDVKD. Deletions cut 7 bases from V and 5 bases from J, with 19 bases between. The CDR3 sequence is 16 residues long. This CDR3 is CATSPRGGGRTGELFF. The CDR3 region has the DNA TGTGCCACCAGCCCCCGGGGAGGGGGTAGGACCGGGGAGCTGTTTTTT.